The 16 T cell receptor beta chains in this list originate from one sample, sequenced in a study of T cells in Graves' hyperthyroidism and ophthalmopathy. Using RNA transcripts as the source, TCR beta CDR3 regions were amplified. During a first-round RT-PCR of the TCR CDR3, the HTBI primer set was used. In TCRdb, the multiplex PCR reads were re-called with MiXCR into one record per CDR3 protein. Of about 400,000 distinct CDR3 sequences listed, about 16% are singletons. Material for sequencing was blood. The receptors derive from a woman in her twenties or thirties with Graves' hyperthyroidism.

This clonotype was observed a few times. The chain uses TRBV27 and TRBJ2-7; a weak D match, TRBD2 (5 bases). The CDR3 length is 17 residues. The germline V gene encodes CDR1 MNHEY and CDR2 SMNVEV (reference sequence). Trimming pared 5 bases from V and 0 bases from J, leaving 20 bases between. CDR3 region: CASSLYALEGSSYEQYF. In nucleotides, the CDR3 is TGTGCCAGCAGTCTCTATGCACTAGAGGGTAGCTCCTACGAGCAGTACTTC.

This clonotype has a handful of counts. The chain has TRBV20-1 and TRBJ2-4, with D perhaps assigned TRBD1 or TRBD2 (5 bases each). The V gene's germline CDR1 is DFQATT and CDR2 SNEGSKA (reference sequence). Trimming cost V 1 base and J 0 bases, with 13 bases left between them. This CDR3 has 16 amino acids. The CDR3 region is CSARGGATLAKNIQYF. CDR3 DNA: TGCAGTGCTAGAGGAGGGGCAACGCTAGCCAAAAACATTCAGTACTTC.

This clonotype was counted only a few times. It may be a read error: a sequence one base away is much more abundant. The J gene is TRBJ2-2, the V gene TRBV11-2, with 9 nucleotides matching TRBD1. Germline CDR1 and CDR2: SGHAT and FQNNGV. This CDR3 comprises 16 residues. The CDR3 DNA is TGTGCCAGCAGCCGGGACAGGGTGGTCGACACCGGGGAGCTGGTTTTT. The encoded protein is CASSRDRVVDTGELVF.

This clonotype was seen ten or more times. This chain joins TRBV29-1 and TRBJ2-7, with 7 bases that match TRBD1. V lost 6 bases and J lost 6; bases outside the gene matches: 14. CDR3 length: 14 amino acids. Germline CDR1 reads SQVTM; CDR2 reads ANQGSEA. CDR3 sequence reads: CSVALIGRGFEQYF. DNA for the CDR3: TGCAGCGTCGCCTTAATTGGCAGGGGGTTCGAGCAGTACTTC.

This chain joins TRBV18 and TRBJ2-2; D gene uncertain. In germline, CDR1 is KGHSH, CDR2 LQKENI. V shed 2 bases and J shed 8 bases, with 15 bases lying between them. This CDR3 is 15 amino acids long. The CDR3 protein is CASSPEIKGEGELFF. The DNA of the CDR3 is TGTGCCAGCTCACCAGAAATTAAAGGAGAGGGGGAGCTGTTTTTT.

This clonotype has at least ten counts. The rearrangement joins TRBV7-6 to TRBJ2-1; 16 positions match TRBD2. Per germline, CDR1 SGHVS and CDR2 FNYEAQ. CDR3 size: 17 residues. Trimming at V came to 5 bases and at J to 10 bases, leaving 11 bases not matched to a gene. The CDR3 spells CASSTDGTSGRAGEQFF. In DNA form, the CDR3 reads TGTGCCAGCAGCACCGACGGGACTAGCGGGAGGGCCGGAGAGCAGTTCTTC.

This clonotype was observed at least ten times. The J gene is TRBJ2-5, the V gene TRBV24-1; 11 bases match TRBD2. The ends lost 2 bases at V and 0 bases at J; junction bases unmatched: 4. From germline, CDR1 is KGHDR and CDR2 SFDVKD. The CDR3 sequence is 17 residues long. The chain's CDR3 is CATSDWRLAGNQETQYF. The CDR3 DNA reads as TGTGCCACCAGTGATTGGAGACTAGCGGGAAACCAAGAGACCCAGTACTTC.

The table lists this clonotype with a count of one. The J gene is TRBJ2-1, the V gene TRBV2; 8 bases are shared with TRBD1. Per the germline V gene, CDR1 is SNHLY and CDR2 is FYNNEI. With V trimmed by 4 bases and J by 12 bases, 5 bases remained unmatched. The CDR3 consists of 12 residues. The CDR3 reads CASSVDRDVQFF. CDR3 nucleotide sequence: TGTGCCAGCAGTGTGGACAGGGATGTGCAGTTCTTC.

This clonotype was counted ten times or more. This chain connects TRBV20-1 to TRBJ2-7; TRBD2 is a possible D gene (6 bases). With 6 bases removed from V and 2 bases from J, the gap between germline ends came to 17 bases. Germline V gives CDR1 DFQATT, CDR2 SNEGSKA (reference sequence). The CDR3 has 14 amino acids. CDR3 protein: CSADTGTQAYEQYF. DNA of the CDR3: TGCAGTGCAGATACCGGGACTCAAGCCTACGAGCAGTACTTC.

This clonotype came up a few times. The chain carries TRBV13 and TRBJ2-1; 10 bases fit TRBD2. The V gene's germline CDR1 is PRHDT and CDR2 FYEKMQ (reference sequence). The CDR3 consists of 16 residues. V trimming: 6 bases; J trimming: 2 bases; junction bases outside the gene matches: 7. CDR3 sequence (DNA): TGTGCCAGCAGTACACGACTAGCGGGCCCCTACAATGAGCAGTTCTTC. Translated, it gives CASSTRLAGPYNEQFF.

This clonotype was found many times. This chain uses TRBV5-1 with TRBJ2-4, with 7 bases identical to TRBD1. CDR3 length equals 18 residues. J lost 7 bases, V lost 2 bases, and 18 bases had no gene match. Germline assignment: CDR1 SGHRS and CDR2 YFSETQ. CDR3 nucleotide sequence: TGCGCCAGCAGCTTTGCACTTCTAACAGACAGGGTCGAGAACATTCAGTACTTC. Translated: CASSFALLTDRVENIQYF.

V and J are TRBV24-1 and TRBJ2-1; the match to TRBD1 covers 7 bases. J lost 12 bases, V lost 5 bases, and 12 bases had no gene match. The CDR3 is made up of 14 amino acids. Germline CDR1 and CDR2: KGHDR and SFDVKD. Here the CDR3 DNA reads TGTGCCACCAGTGTCCCTGGGACAGCCAGGTGGCAGTTCTTC. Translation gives CATSVPGTARWQFF.

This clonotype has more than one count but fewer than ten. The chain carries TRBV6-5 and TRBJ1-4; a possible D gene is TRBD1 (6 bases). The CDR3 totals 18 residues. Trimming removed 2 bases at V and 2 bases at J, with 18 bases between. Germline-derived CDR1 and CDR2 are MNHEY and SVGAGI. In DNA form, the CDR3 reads TGTGCCAGCAGTTACGGGGTGGGACAAGTATCGACTAATGAAAAACTGTTTTTT. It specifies CASSYGVGQVSTNEKLFF.

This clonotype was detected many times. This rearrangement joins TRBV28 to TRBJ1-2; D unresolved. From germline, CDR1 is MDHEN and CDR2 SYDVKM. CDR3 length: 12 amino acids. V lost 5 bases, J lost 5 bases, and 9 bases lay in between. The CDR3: CASSMTRYGYTF. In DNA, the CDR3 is TGTGCCAGCAGTATGACCCGTTATGGCTACACCTTC.

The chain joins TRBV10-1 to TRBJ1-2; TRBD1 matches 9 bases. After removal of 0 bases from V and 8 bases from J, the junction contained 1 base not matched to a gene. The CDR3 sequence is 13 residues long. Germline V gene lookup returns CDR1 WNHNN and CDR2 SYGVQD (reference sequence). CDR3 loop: CASSESQGAGYTF. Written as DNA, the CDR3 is TGCGCCAGCAGTGAGTCACAGGGGGCAGGCTACACCTTC.

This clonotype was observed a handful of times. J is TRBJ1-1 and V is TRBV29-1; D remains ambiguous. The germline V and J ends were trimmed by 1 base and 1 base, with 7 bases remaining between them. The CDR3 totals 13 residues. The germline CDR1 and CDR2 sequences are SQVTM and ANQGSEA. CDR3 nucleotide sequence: TGCAGCGTTGAAGGTCACAGGAACACTGAAGCTTTCTTT. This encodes CSVEGHRNTEAFF.